These T cell receptor beta chains were read from a single sample in a study of early stage breast cancer tumors. Produced via immunoSEQ multiplex PCR; TCRdb's table is partial and in-frame only. The sample holds tens of thousands of clones, about 70% seen once. Sequencing was carried out using blood. Source of these receptors: a person aged 50-59 years with breast cancer. Each CDR3 is given without its conserved first and last residue.

TRBJ2-3	TRBV20-1	SAPRGDTQY
TRBJ1-3	TRBV6-1	ASRDPQGTGNTIY
TRBJ2-1	TRBV5-1	ASSLDTFSYNEQF
TRBJ2-1	TRBV5-6	ASSRGGAALGGEQF
TRBJ2-1	TRBV6-1	ASSLTGSSYNEQF
TRBJ1-4	TRBV27	ASSLFRGGFEKLF
TRBJ1-1	TRBV5-7	ASSFRRTEAF
TRBJ1-5	TRBV4-1	ASSQEQGTQPQH
TRBJ2-5	TRBV13	ASSLRQGRGETQY
TRBJ1-4	TRBV28	ASSGEEKLF
TRBJ2-3	TRBV15	ATEVEGDTDTQY
TRBJ1-2	TRBV9	ASSLNYGYT
TRBJ1-1	TRBV6-1	ASSEVPNTEAF
TRBJ2-3	TRBV29-1	SAENRDRGRDTQY
TRBJ2-1	TRBV7-2	ASSVRLAGEGYNEQF
TRBJ2-2	TRBV10-3	AISGLSGGGTGELF
TRBJ2-4	TRBV29-1	SVESGARYIQY
TRBJ1-4	TRBV6-4	ASSLPSRGTNEKLF
TRBJ2-2	TRBV19	ASGKDRSIPGELF
TRBJ2-1	TRBV10-3	AISPGLAGDHNEQF
TRBJ1-2	TRBV19	ASSIIGHRGYT
TRBJ1-2	TRBV10-3	AISDTLTNYGYT
TRBJ1-1	TRBV13	ASSQRTRDRGSMNTEAF
TRBJ2-1	TRBV27	ASKVIGLEYAGNEQF
TRBJ2-7	TRBV12-5	ASGFSQDEQY
TRBJ1-2	TRBV2	ASSALLQTNYGYT